A selection of T cell receptor beta chains follows, all from one sample in a study of T cells expressing NK-cell markers. TCRdb re-called the 5' RACE reads, yielding one record per CDR3 amino acid sequence without DNA. In total, the table holds approximately 380,000 distinct CDR3 sequences. Sequences were obtained from blood T cells: a sorted CD56 or NKG2C T cell subset, CD4+ or CD8+ T cells, or bulk PBMC T cells (not recorded which). These receptors were collected from a man between 18 and 69 years old in good health. The CDR3 runs from the conserved cysteine through the conserved F or W.

J	V	CDR3
TRBJ1-1	TRBV20-1	CTVEGRGTEAFF
TRBJ2-7	TRBV7-9	CASSQIGQNSYEQYF
TRBJ2-7	TRBV7-9	CASSPIPGQGSSYEQYF
TRBJ2-7	TRBV5-5	CASRRKGDSEQYF
TRBJ1-1	TRBV6-5	CASSYSRNRGGTEAFF
TRBJ2-5	TRBV6-5	CASSYSIDSRETQYF
TRBJ2-1	TRBV6-1	CASRAHRVTYNEQFF
TRBJ2-5	TRBV7-9	CASSQQGRPEETQYF
TRBJ2-7	TRBV20-1	CSAPGHPSYEQYF
TRBJ2-3	TRBV29-1	CSVRPSGPQYF
TRBJ2-1	TRBV7-9	CASSAFGLAKYNEQFF
TRBJ1-2	TRBV13	CASSLRGLGGYTF
TRBJ1-2	TRBV3-1	CASSLGQGGNYGYTF
TRBJ1-6	TRBV30	CAWSPGPLGNSPLHF
TRBJ1-1	TRBV2	CASSTGITEAFF
TRBJ2-1	TRBV7-3	CASSLKAGAVGYNEQFF
TRBJ2-1	TRBV11-3	CASSLAGGPGSNEQFF
TRBJ2-1	TRBV12-3/TRBV12-4	CASSFSRLAGGLNEQFF